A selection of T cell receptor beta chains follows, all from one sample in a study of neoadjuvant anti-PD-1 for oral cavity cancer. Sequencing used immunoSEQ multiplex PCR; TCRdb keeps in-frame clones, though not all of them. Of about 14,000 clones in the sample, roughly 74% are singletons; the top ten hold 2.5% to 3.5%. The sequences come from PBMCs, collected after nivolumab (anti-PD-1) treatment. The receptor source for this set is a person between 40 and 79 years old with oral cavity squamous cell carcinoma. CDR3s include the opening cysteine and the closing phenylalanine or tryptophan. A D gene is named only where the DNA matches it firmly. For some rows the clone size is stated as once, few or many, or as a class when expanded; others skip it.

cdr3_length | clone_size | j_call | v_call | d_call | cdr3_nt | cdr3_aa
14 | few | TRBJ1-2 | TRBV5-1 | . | TGCGCCAGCAGCCACCGGACGGACATGTGGGGCTACACCTTC | CASSHRTDMWGYTF
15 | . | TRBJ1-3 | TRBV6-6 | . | TGTGCCAGCAGCCAAGGACTTCTCTCTGGAAACACCATATATTTT | CASSQGLLSGNTIYF
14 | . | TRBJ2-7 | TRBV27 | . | TGTGCCAGCAGTCCCTACGGGACCTCCTACGAGCAGTACTTC | CASSPYGTSYEQYF
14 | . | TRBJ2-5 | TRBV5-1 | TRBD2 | TGCGCCAGCAGCGCGGGGGGGCGTAGAGAGACCCAGTACTTC | CASSAGGRRETQYF
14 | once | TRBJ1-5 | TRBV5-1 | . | TGCGCCAGCAGCTTGGGGGGGGGCAATCAGCCCCAGCATTTT | CASSLGGGNQPQHF
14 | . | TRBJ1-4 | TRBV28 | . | TGTGCCAGCAAGACAGCCGCAACTAATGAAAAACTGTTTTTT | CASKTAATNEKLFF
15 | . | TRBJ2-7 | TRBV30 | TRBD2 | TGTGCCTGGAGTCCCGGACTAGCGGGAATCTACGAGCAGTACTTC | CAWSPGLAGIYEQYF
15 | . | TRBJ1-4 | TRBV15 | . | TGTGCCACCAGCTCCGGGCCTACAACTAATGAAAAACTGTTTTTT | CATSSGPTTNEKLFF
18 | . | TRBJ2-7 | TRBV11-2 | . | TGTGCCAGCAGCTTAGAGTGGGGCATAGGGACGGTTTTCTACGAGCAGTACTTC | CASSLEWGIGTVFYEQYF
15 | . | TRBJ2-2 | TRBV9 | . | TGTGCCAGCACGCCGGCGCAGGGGTGGACCGGGGAGCTGTTTTTT | CASTPAQGWTGELFF
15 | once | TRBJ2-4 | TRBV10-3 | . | TGTGCCATCAGTGAGTCGACAGGGACTGAAAACATTCAGTACTTC | CAISESTGTENIQYF
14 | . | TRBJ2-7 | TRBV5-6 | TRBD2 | TGTGCCAGCAGCTTGGCGGGACTAGCGGGAGTTCTGTACTTC | CASSLAGLAGVLYF
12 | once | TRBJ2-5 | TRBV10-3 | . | TGTGCCATCAGTACCAGGGGAGAGACCCAGTACTTC | CAISTRGETQYF
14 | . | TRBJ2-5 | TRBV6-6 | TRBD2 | TGTGCCAGCAGCCAGAGCGGGAGAGGGGAGACCCAGTACTTC | CASSQSGRGETQYF
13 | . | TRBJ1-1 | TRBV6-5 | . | TGTGCCAGCAAGACCTTAATGAACACTGAAGCTTTCTTT | CASKTLMNTEAFF
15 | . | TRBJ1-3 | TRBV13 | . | TGTGCCAGCAGCAGTTGGACGGACTCTGGAAACACCATATATTTT | CASSSWTDSGNTIYF
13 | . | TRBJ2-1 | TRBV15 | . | TGTGCCACCAGCCGAGACAGCTACAATGAGCAGTTCTTC | CATSRDSYNEQFF
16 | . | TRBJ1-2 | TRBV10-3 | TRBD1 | TGTGCCATCAGTGATCCTGAGGGCGGGACAGTCTATGGCTACACCTTC | CAISDPEGGTVYGYTF
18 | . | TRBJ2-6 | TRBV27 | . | TGTGCCAGCAGTTTAAGACAGGATATGTTCGGTGGGGCCAACGTCCTGACTTTC | CASSLRQDMFGGANVLTF
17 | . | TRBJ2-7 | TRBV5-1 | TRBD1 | TGCGCCAGCAGCTTTGGGGACAGGGGGCGTGTTGGCAGCGAGCAGTACTTC | CASSFGDRGRVGSEQYF
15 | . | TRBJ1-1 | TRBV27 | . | TGTGCCAGCAGTTTAGAAGGACGGGTGAACACTGAAGCTTTCTTT | CASSLEGRVNTEAFF
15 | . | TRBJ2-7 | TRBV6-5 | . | TGTGCCAGCACCGGTAGCGCCGCAAGCTCCTACGAGCAGTACTTC | CASTGSAASSYEQYF
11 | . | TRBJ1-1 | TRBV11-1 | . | TGTGCCAGCAGCCCCCGGGAAGAAGCTTTCTTT | CASSPREEAFF
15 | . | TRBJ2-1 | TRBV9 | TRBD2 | TGTGCCAGCAGCGCAGGACTAGCCTCTTACAATGAGCAGTTCTTC | CASSAGLASYNEQFF
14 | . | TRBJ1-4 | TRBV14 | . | TGTGCCAGCAGCCTGATCGGGCTCAATGAAAAACTGTTTTTT | CASSLIGLNEKLFF
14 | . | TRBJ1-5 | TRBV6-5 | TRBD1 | TGTGCCAGCAGCACAGGGGAACGAAATCAGCCCCAGCATTTT | CASSTGERNQPQHF
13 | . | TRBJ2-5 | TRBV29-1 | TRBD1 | TGCAGCGTTGATCCGCAGGGGGCAGAGACCCAGTACTTC | CSVDPQGAETQYF
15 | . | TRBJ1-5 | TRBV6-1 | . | TGTGCCAGCAGCCCTACCTCCCTAGCAAATCAGCCCCAGCATTTT | CASSPTSLANQPQHF
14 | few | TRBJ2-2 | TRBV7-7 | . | TGTGCTAGCAGCTTAACCACGAACACCGGGGAGCTGTTTTTT | CASSLTTNTGELFF
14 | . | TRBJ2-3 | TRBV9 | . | TGTGCCAGCAGCGAGGCCTTGAGCGCTGTTGGGCAGTATTTT | CASSEALSAVGQYF
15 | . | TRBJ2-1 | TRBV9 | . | TGTGCCAGCAGCGTAGAAGGCCACGGCTACAATGAGCAGTTCTTC | CASSVEGHGYNEQFF
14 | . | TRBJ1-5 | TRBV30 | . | TGTGCCTGGAGTGTACTGGATTCCAATCAGCCCCAGCATTTT | CAWSVLDSNQPQHF
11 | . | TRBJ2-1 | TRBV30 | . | TGTGCCGGCTACAGGGGAGGGGAGCAGTTCTTC | CAGYRGGEQFF
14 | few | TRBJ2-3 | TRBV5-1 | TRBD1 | TGCGCCAGCAGGCAGGGACAGGACACAGATACGCAGTATTTT | CASRQGQDTDTQYF
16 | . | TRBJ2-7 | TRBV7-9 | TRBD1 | TGTGCCAGCAGCTTAGATTGGGGACAGGGTAACTACGAGCAGTACTTC | CASSLDWGQGNYEQYF
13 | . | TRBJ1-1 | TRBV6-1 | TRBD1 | TGTGCCAGCAGTTTGACAGGGAGAACTGAAGCTTTCTTT | CASSLTGRTEAFF
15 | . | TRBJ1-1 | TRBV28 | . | TGTGCCAGCAGTTTGGTCGGGGAACCGAACACTGAAGCTTTCTTT | CASSLVGEPNTEAFF
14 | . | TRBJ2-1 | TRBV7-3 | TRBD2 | TGTGCCAGCAGCCCTGGCGGGGGCTACAATGAGCAGTTCTTC | CASSPGGGYNEQFF
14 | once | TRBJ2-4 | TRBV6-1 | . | TGTGCCAGCACAGACTTAGGTAAAGGAAACATTCAGTACTTC | CASTDLGKGNIQYF
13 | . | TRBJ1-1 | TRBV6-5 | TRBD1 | TGTGCCAGCAGTTACTCCGGGGGACAGGGATTCATTTTT | CASSYSGGQGFIF
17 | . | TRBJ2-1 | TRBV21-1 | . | TGTGCCAGCAGCAAAGATCAGGGACGGGAGTCCTACAATGAGCAGTTCTTC | CASSKDQGRESYNEQFF
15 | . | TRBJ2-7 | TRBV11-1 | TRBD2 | TGTGCCAGCAGCATACAAACTAGCGGCTCCTACGAGCAGTACTTC | CASSIQTSGSYEQYF
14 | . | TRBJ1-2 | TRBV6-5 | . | TGTGCCAGCAGTTATGGTCGGGCGCACTATGGCTACACCTTC | CASSYGRAHYGYTF
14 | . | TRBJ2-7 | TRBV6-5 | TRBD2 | TGTGCCAGCAGTTTGGGAGCGGGATCCTACGAGCAGTACTTC | CASSLGAGSYEQYF
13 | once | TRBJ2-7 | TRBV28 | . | TGTGCCAGCAGCTTCGGGGGCCTGAACGAGCAGTACTTC | CASSFGGLNEQYF
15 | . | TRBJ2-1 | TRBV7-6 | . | TGTGCCAGCAGCTTTTCCACAGGGAGTGGCAATGAGCAGTTCTTC | CASSFSTGSGNEQFF
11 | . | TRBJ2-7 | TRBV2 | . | TGTGCCAGCACCGGCTCGGTAGAGCAGTACTTC | CASTGSVEQYF
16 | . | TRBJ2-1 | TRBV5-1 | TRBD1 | TGCGCCAGCAGCCTTGACAGGGTTAGCTCCTACAATGAGCAGTTCTTC | CASSLDRVSSYNEQFF
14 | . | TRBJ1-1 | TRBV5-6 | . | TGTGCCAGCAGCTTCCCGGACAGGAACACTGAAGCTTTCTTT | CASSFPDRNTEAFF
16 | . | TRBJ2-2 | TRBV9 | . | TGTGCCAGCAGCGTCCTTTGGGGCGGGAACACCGGGGAGCTGTTTTTT | CASSVLWGGNTGELFF
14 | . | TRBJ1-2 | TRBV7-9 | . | TGTGCCAGCAGCTTAGGGGGTTTCGGGTATGGCTACACCTTC | CASSLGGFGYGYTF
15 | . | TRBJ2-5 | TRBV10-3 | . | TGTGCCATCAGTGAAGAAGGACTAACCAAGGGGACCCAGTACTTC | CAISEEGLTKGTQYF
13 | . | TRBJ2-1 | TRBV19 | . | TGTGCCAGTAGTAAGGTGGCTATCGATGAGCAGTTCTTC | CASSKVAIDEQFF
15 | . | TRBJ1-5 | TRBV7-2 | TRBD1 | TGTGCCAGCAGCCGCGGCGGGACAGGAGCTCAGCCCCAGCATTTT | CASSRGGTGAQPQHF
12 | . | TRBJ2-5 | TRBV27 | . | TGTGCCAGCAGGAAGGGCCTAGAGACCCAGTACTTC | CASRKGLETQYF
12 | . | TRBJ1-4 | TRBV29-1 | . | TGCAGCGTCACAGCCCAGGATGAAAAACTGTTTTTT | CSVTAQDEKLFF
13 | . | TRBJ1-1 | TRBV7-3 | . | TGTGCCAGCAGCTTAGAAGCGAACACTGAAGCTTTCTTT | CASSLEANTEAFF
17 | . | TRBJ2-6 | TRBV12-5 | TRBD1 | TGTGCTAGTGGTTTGTCGGGACAGAGCTCTGGGGCCAACGTCCTGACTTTC | CASGLSGQSSGANVLTF
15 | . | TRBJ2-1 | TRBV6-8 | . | TGTGCCAGCACCTATAGCGGCAAATCTCTAAATGAGCAGTTCTTC | CASTYSGKSLNEQFF